These 16 T cell receptor beta chains originate from one sample sequenced in a study of T-cell memory formation after mild COVID-19. TCRdb used MiXCR to reprocess the 5' RACE reads, holding one entry per CDR3 protein. Here the sample spans about 260,000 distinct CDR3 sequences, 16% being singletons. The specimen was PBMCs or a T cell subset sorted from them (not recorded which). These receptors were obtained from a man in his late teens or twenties who had mild COVID-19 (a few samples of this study predate the infection). Cell type and time point are not known.

The chain combines TRBV5-1 with TRBJ2-1; TRBD2 agrees at 14 bases. Looked up from germline, CDR1 is SGHRS and CDR2 is YFSETQ. Trimming removed 4 bases from V and 0 bases from J; junction bases left unmatched: 3. The CDR3 runs 17 residues. CDR3 sequence: CASSPGTSGGSYNEQFF. In nucleotides, the CDR3 is TGCGCCAGCAGCCCTGGGACTAGCGGGGGCTCCTACAATGAGCAGTTCTTC.

This clonotype was seen only a few times. The chain joins TRBV7-2 to TRBJ1-1; the D gene is possibly TRBD1 (5 bases). The V end was cut by 5 bases, the J end by 1 base, with 14 bases between. CDR1 and CDR2 from the germline V gene are SGHTA and FQGNSA. CDR3 length equals 15 residues. CDR3 nucleotide sequence: TGTGCCAGCAGCGGCTGGTGGGGGGGGAACACTGAAGCTTTCTTT. Its protein is CASSGWWGGNTEAFF.

This rearrangement joins TRBV7-6 to TRBJ2-3, with 8 bases that match TRBD1. The ends lost 2 bases at V and 5 bases at J; junction bases unmatched: 9. This CDR3 has 16 residues. CDR1 is SGHVS and CDR2 is FNYEAQ in the germline V gene. In nucleotides, the CDR3 is TGTGCCAGCAGCTTAATCTACAGGGGGGAAGGAGATACGCAGTATTTT. It is translated as CASSLIYRGEGDTQYF.

This chain joins TRBV4-3 and TRBJ1-4; D is unresolved. This CDR3 comprises 15 residues. Germline-derived CDR1 and CDR2 are LGHNA and YSLEER. V lost 0 bases to trimming and J lost 8 bases, with 13 bases between them. CDR3 nucleotide sequence: TGCGCCAGCAGCCAAGATAAACGTTCCGGCGAAAAACTGTTTTTT. It specifies CASSQDKRSGEKLFF.

This clonotype has a handful of counts. CDR3 in amino acids: CASRSTSGGVDEQYF. CDR3 bases: TGTGCCAGCAGATCTACTAGCGGGGGGGTGGACGAGCAGTACTTC. The chain has TRBV6-6 and TRBJ2-7, with 13 positions matching TRBD2. The V and J ends lost 6 bases and 5 bases, in that order; junction bases with no gene match: 7. Per the germline V gene, CDR1 is MNHNY and CDR2 is SVGAGI (reference sequence). The CDR3 consists of 15 residues.

DNA for the CDR3: TGTGCCAGCAGTGAACTGGGGCCAGATACGCAGTATTTT. It is translated as CASSELGPDTQYF. This chain links TRBV2 with TRBJ2-3; a possible D gene is TRBD1 (5 bases). V was trimmed by 2 bases and J by 4 bases, leaving 7 bases between them. The CDR3 is 13 residues long. Looked up from germline, CDR1 is SNHLY and CDR2 is FYNNEI.

This chain links TRBV15 with TRBJ1-5; possibly TRBD1 for D (5 bases). This CDR3 region has 13 residues. Deletions cut 2 bases from V and 11 bases from J, with 13 bases between. The germline gives CDR1 LNHNV, CDR2 YYDKDF (reference sequence). CDR3 protein: CATSRSGAGAQHF. In DNA form, the CDR3 reads TGTGCCACCAGCAGATCCGGGGCCGGGGCCCAGCATTTT. The whole variable domain, filled in from reference TRBV15 and TRBJ1-5, reads DAMVIQNPRYQVTQFGKPVTLSCSQTLNHNVMYWYQQKSSQAPKLLFHYYDKDFNNEADTPDNFQSRRPNTSFCFLDIRSPGLGDTAMYLCATSRSGAGAQHFGDGTRLSIL.

This clonotype has at least ten counts. The V and J genes are TRBV5-6 and TRBJ1-2; 9 bases match TRBD1. The CDR3 length is 13 residues. J lost 9 bases, V lost 0 bases, and 3 bases had no gene match. In germline, CDR1 is SGHDT, CDR2 YYEEEE. CDR3 coding DNA: TGTGCCAGCAGCTTGGACAGGGGGCAAAGCTACACCTTC. This gives the protein CASSLDRGQSYTF.

This clonotype has only one observation. The rearrangement uses TRBV11-2 and TRBJ1-1; a weak D match, TRBD1 (5 bases). Germline CDR1 and CDR2: SGHAT and FQNNGV. V was clipped by 2 bases and J by 4 bases, with 14 bases between them. This CDR3 spans 15 amino acids. CDR3 region: CASSLLGGSATEAFF. The CDR3, as DNA: TGTGCCAGCAGCTTACTTGGGGGGTCAGCCACTGAAGCTTTCTTT.

This clonotype was counted only a few times. The chain links TRBV4-3 to TRBJ2-3, with 10 bases that match TRBD2. Germline CDR1 reads LGHNA; CDR2 reads YSLEER. Trimming took 0 bases from V and 5 from J; bases not matched to a gene: 5. The CDR3 loop spans 16 amino acids. The CDR3: CASSQDLRLAGDTQYF. In nucleotides, the CDR3 is TGCGCCAGCAGCCAAGATCTCCGACTAGCGGGAGATACGCAGTATTTT.

This clonotype was recorded many times. The CDR3 coding sequence is TGTGCCAGCAGCTTAGCAGGAAGCTCCTACGAGCAGTACGTC. Its translation is CASSLAGSSYEQYV. This rearrangement joins TRBV7-9 to TRBJ2-7; D unresolved. V shed 0 bases and J shed 0 bases, with 6 bases lying between them. Germline V gene sequence: CDR1 SEHNR, CDR2 FQNEAQ (reference sequence). This CDR3 has 14 amino acids.

The chain recombines TRBV5-5 with TRBJ2-7, with 7 bases fitting TRBD1. Germline CDR1 reads SGHKS; CDR2 reads YYEKEE (reference sequence). With V trimmed by 4 bases and J by 0 bases, 7 bases remained unmatched. The CDR3 is made up of 15 amino acids. The CDR3 DNA is TGTGCCAGCAGCAAGGACAGGCCCGGCTCCTACGAGCAGTACGTC. As protein: CASSKDRPGSYEQYV.

This clonotype was detected ten times or more. V and J are TRBV5-1 and TRBJ2-5; D may match TRBD1 or TRBD2 (5 bases each). This CDR3 is 15 amino acids long. The V and J ends lost 6 bases and 1 base respectively, with 16 bases between them. Germline assignment: CDR1 SGHRS and CDR2 YFSETQ. The CDR3, as DNA: TGCGCCAGCACAACCGGGGCCTCATTCCAAGAGACCCAGTACTTC. This codes for CASTTGASFQETQYF.

This chain joins TRBV6-2 or TRBV6-3 and TRBJ2-5; the match to TRBD1 covers 7 bases. The CDR3 consists of 16 residues. V lost 6 bases, J lost 5 bases, and 15 bases stayed unmatched. CDR1 and CDR2 (germline): MNHEY, SVGEGT. The CDR3 sequence: CASSSGQVGHKETQYF. The CDR3 region has the DNA TGTGCCAGCAGCTCAGGACAGGTTGGTCACAAGGAGACCCAGTACTTC.

The table lists this clonotype with a few counts. This chain's CDR3 is CASSADRGGGYTF. The DNA of the CDR3 is TGCGCCAGCAGCGCGGACAGGGGTGGTGGCTACACCTTC. The chain carries TRBV5-1 and TRBJ1-2; 9 bases match TRBD1. The trim removed 4 bases at V and 7 bases at J, leaving 5 bases unmatched. The germline V gene has CDR1 SGHRS and CDR2 YFSETQ. The CDR3 extends over 13 amino acids.

This clonotype was observed a few times. This chain joins TRBV4-1 and TRBJ2-7, with D tentatively TRBD1 or TRBD2 (5 bases each). Trimming cost V 4 bases and J 2 bases, with 12 bases left between them. The CDR3 runs 14 residues. Per the germline V gene, CDR1 is MGHRA and CDR2 is YSYEKL. The CDR3 DNA reads TGCGCCAGCAGCCTCCGGGACGACCCCTACGAGCAGTACTTC. Residues: CASSLRDDPYEQYF.